This is a list of T cell receptor beta chains from one sample in a study of shared clonotypes between healthy human individuals. Assay: immunoSEQ multiplex PCR; the TCRdb copy retains only in-frame clones and omits some. The table records 1.4 million to 1.5 million clones, over 95% of them present only once. Sequencing was carried out using naive CD4+ T cells sorted from blood. These receptor sequences come from a man aged 25-45 years in good health. The CDR3 runs from the conserved cysteine through the conserved F or W. Fields, in order: J gene, CDR3 length, clone size, D gene, V gene, CDR3 DNA, CDR3 protein. D genes are given only for firm matches. Clone sizes are given selectively: once, few, many, or a class where the clone is expanded.

TRBJ1-4 14 - - TRBV18 TGTGCCAGCTCACCACCGTCTAGTAATGAAAAACTGTTTTTT CASSPPSSNEKLFF
TRBJ2-3 15 - - TRBV5-4 TGTGCCAGCAGCCGTTCTAGCGCCCGCACAGATACGCAGTATTTT CASSRSSARTDTQYF
TRBJ2-5 13 - - TRBV7-2 TGTGCCAGCAGCTTAGTGGTAGTAGAGACCCAGTACTTC CASSLVVVETQYF
TRBJ2-1 17 - TRBD2 TRBV5-1 TGCGCCAGCAGCTCTGGACTAGCGGGAGTATTTTCCAATGAGCAGTTCTTC CASSSGLAGVFSNEQFF
TRBJ2-5 15 - - TRBV6-6 TGTGCCAGCAGTTACTCGAATACAGGGTGGGAGACCCAGTACTTC CASSYSNTGWETQYF
TRBJ2-3 15 once TRBD2 TRBV7-3 TGTGCCAGCAGCTTAAGTCTAGCGGGAACAGATACGCAGTATTTT CASSLSLAGTDTQYF
TRBJ2-2 15 - TRBD1 TRBV13 TGTGCCTCCCAGGTGGGGACAGGGGGAACCGGGGAGCTGTTTTTT CASQVGTGGTGELFF
TRBJ2-1 15 - - TRBV6-1 TGTGCCAACAGTGAACCAGGGAGCTCCTACAATGAGCAGTTCTTC CANSEPGSSYNEQFF
TRBJ2-7 15 - TRBD1 TRBV5-1 TGCGCCAGCAGCTTGCATATGGGACAGGGTAACGAGCAGTACTTC CASSLHMGQGNEQYF
TRBJ2-5 14 - TRBD2 TRBV9 TGTGCCAGCAGCGTAGGCGGGAGTGAGGAGACCCAGTACTTC CASSVGGSEETQYF
TRBJ2-7 15 - - TRBV5-1 TGCGCCAGCAGCCCGGAGGGGGCAGGTATTTACGAGCAGTACTTC CASSPEGAGIYEQYF
TRBJ1-2 15 - - TRBV6-5 TGTGCCAGCAGTTACTCAGGTAGAACCTACTATGGCTACACCTTC CASSYSGRTYYGYTF
TRBJ1-2 12 - - TRBV10-2 TGCGCCAGCGGGGGCCTAAACTATGGCTACACCTTC CASGGLNYGYTF
TRBJ2-1 12 - - TRBV4-2 TGTGCCAGCAGCCTCCCGGGAAATGAGCAGTTCTTC CASSLPGNEQFF
TRBJ2-3 15 - TRBD2 TRBV29-1 TGCAGCGCAATACCGGGACTAGCGAGCACAGATACGCAGTATTTT CSAIPGLASTDTQYF
TRBJ2-3 16 - - TRBV6-4 TGTGCCAGCAGTATCGGGACGATTTTTAGCACAGATACGCAGTATTTT CASSIGTIFSTDTQYF
TRBJ2-1 15 once - TRBV7-9 TGTGCCAGCAGCTTATCAGGGCCATTCTACAATGAGCAGTTCTTC CASSLSGPFYNEQFF
TRBJ2-7 15 once - TRBV27 TGTGCCAGCAGTTTGGCCGGGATAAGCTCCTACGAGCAGTACTTC CASSLAGISSYEQYF
TRBJ2-2 14 - TRBD1 TRBV2 TGTGCCAGCAGAGGGACAGGGGGCACCGGGGAGCTGTTTTTT CASRGTGGTGELFF
TRBJ2-5 16 once TRBD1 TRBV7-6 TGTGCCAGCAGCTTACGGACAGGGAGGCGGCAAGAGACCCAGTACTTC CASSLRTGRRQETQYF
TRBJ2-7 15 - TRBD1 TRBV5-1 TGCGCCAGCAGCTTGGCGCCGGACAGGGGCAGCGAGCAGTACTTC CASSLAPDRGSEQYF
TRBJ2-5 11 - - TRBV20-1 TGCAGATGCGGGTACCAAGAGACCCAGTACTTC CRCGYQETQYF
TRBJ1-1 14 - - TRBV5-1 TGCGCCAGCAGCACGGGGGACAAATCAAACGAAGCTTTCTTT CASSTGDKSNEAFF
TRBJ2-5 17 - TRBD1 TRBV9 TGTGCCAGCAGCAACGACCGGACAGGGGCGGAAGGGGAGACCCAGTACTTC CASSNDRTGAEGETQYF
TRBJ2-1 17 - - TRBV28 TGTGCCAGCAGTTTATATAACTCGCGGGGGCGCTACAATGAGCAGTTCTTC CASSLYNSRGRYNEQFF
TRBJ1-5 14 - - TRBV9 TGTGCCAGCAGCCAGCAGGGTAGCAATCAGCCCCAGCATTTT CASSQQGSNQPQHF
TRBJ2-5 12 - - TRBV18 TGTGCCAGCTCCACAGGCGAAGAGACCCAGTACTTC CASSTGEETQYF
TRBJ1-1 13 - TRBD1 TRBV4-3 TGCGCCAGCAGAAGGGGACAGGCTCATGAAGCTTTCTTT CASRRGQAHEAFF
TRBJ2-7 20 - TRBD2 TRBV7-8 TGTGCCAGCAGCCTACTCAGCCCTAGCGGGGCTAGAATACCCTCCTACGAGCAGTACTTC CASSLLSPSGARIPSYEQYF
TRBJ2-2 14 - - TRBV5-4 TGTGCCAGCAGCCTTCAGGGGTCCACCGGGGAGCTGTTTTTT CASSLQGSTGELFF
TRBJ2-7 11 - - TRBV28 TGTGCCAGCAGTATTGGGGGCGAGCAGTACTTC CASSIGGEQYF
TRBJ1-4 15 - TRBD1 TRBV28 TGTGCCAGCAGTTTATTTGGGGACAGGGTGGAAAAACTGTTTTTT CASSLFGDRVEKLFF
TRBJ1-1 11 - - TRBV20-1 TGCAGTGCTAGAGTGAACACTGAAGCTTTCTTT CSARVNTEAFF
TRBJ1-5 16 - - TRBV7-6 TGTGCCAGCAGCTTGGTTGCCAAGGACGTGGATCAGCCCCAGCATTTT CASSLVAKDVDQPQHF
TRBJ2-7 15 - TRBD2 TRBV5-1 TGCGCCAGCAGCTTGGTGGCGGGAGGAACCTACGAGCAGTACTTC CASSLVAGGTYEQYF
TRBJ2-7 17 - TRBD2 TRBV27 TGTGCCAGCAGTTCGGGGACTAGCTTAATTTCCTACTACGAGCAGTACTTC CASSSGTSLISYYEQYF
TRBJ1-5 13 - - TRBV30 TGTGCCTGGAGTGTCGGGGGTCGGCAGCCCCAGCATTTT CAWSVGGRQPQHF
TRBJ2-7 13 - - TRBV6-6 TGTGCCGCCGGGGACTCGCGGCCCTACGAGCAGTACTTC CAAGDSRPYEQYF
TRBJ2-1 14 once TRBD2 TRBV7-3 TGTGCCAGCAGCTTAACACTAGCGGGAAATGAGCAGTTCTTC CASSLTLAGNEQFF
TRBJ2-6 19 - - TRBV18 TGTGCCAGCTCACCCGGAATAGCGGAATTCCGCTCTGGGGCCAACGTCCTGACTTTC CASSPGIAEFRSGANVLTF
TRBJ2-1 11 - - TRBV2 TGTGCCACCGGGGTGGACAATGAGCAGTTCTTC CATGVDNEQFF
TRBJ1-5 13 - - TRBV7-6 TGTGCCAGCAGCTTGCGGGATGCTCAGCCCCAGCATTTT CASSLRDAQPQHF
TRBJ2-7 14 once - TRBV5-1 TGCGCCAGCAGCTTGCAAGGGCTCTCCTACGAGCAGTACTTC CASSLQGLSYEQYF
TRBJ2-7 13 - - TRBV4-1 TGCGCCAGCAGCCAAGTTTTCCTGGACGAGCAGTACTTC CASSQVFLDEQYF
TRBJ1-4 13 few - TRBV6-5 TGTGCCAGCAGCCTCCGGAGGGGCTTGGGGCTGTTTTTT CASSLRRGLGLFF
TRBJ1-5 15 - TRBD1 TRBV6-5 TGTGCCAGCAGTCGGACAGGGATTAGCAATCAGCCCCAGCATTTT CASSRTGISNQPQHF
TRBJ2-1 13 - - TRBV19 TGTGCCAGTAGTCAGACCTCCTACAATGAGCAGTTCTTC CASSQTSYNEQFF
TRBJ2-5 13 - TRBD1 TRBV7-2 TGTGCCAGCAGCCAAGGGACAGGAGAGACCCAGTACTTC CASSQGTGETQYF
TRBJ1-2 15 - - TRBV7-9 TGTGCCAGCAGCTTCGGACAGCGCCAGAACTATGGCTACACCTTC CASSFGQRQNYGYTF
TRBJ2-3 12 - - TRBV5-6 TGTGCCAGCAGCTTCCAACGGGATACGCAGTATTTT CASSFQRDTQYF
TRBJ2-5 14 - - TRBV10-3 TGTGCCATCAGTGAGTTGAGGACTTCGGAGACCCAGTACTTC CAISELRTSETQYF
TRBJ2-3 17 - TRBD2 TRBV27 TGTGCCAGCAGTACGCCGGGACTAATGGGTAGCACAGATACGCAGTATTTT CASSTPGLMGSTDTQYF
TRBJ2-5 14 - - TRBV5-1 TGCGCCAGCAGCTTGGCGGGAGTCGGAGAGACCCAGTACTTC CASSLAGVGETQYF